Listed here is a single T cell receptor beta chain. This clonotype was seen many times. The specificity of this receptor is unknown. The sample holds no much larger clone one base away, and base qualities are not on file. In the ophthalmopathy patients, disease was moderately to severely active, with a Clinical Activity Score of 3 or more, a NOSPECS grade of 4 or more, and a duration of less than 3 months. Exclusion was applied to patients with uncontrolled infections, other autoimmune diseases, pregnancy or lactation. Diagnoses were based on clinical symptoms, serum thyroxine and TRAb, thyroid ultrasound and orbital computed tomography. PBMCs were separated from approximately 9.9 ml of fresh peripheral blood using Ficoll-Paque density gradient centrifugation. Total RNA was extracted using Trizol reagent, and RNA quality was assessed on an Agilent 2100 Bioanalyzer. TCR beta CDR3 regions were amplified from RNA transcripts. A first-round RT-PCR of the TCR CDR3 used the HTBI primer set with the Qiagen OneStep RT-PCR kit. Libraries were constructed in a second round of multiplex PCR, after which size selection and purification were carried out. Sequencing of the libraries was done on an Illumina HiSeq2000 using paired-end 100 bp reads. Per the original workflow: SOAPnuke was used to process the raw data, removing reads that contained adapters or uncalled bases, had a mean Phred below 15, or lacked an exact match to the constant primer or identifier. COPE v1.2.5 was used to merge the high-quality paired reads, and each unique nucleotide sequence was defined as a clonotype. Clonotypes were aligned to IMGT TRBV, TRBD and TRBJ reference segments using MiTCR v1.1. The analysis was restricted to V-J combinations with a frequency above 0.0001, which together covered just over 98% of the repertoires. The TCS score was defined as the ratio of F50 (clonal expansion) to E x V (chaos), calculated using BLOSUM62-based TCRdist between CDR3 peptides within each V-J. Welch's t-statistics and random forest reduced fewer than 550 V-J features to some 14, which were used in a naive Bayes classifier (R e1071). Starting from the raw public reads, TCRdb applied fastp trimming at Q25, assembled clones with MiXCR and retained in-frame beta chains. Each CDR3 protein appears once, grouped with its most common genes and DNA. Clone size and V and J calls follow TCRdb, not the original study. This sample gives approximately 380,000 distinct CDR3 sequences in total; about 14% of them show up just once. The ten largest make up 28% of the sample.

This record belongs to a study of T cells in Graves' hyperthyroidism and ophthalmopathy (dated by TCRdb to between 2019 and 2020). With respect to the entire study: Peripheral blood was sampled at the time of initial diagnosis, prior to any treatment. Prospective prediction of ophthalmopathy was tested in an independent validation cohort consisting of 18 to 20 hyperthyroidism patients and 17 patients who later progressed to ophthalmopathy. In six Graves' hyperthyroidism patients, the study also compared T-cell repertoires from thyroid tissue with T-cell repertoires from blood. The paper reports TCR Vbeta CDR3 sequencing of 140 or so peripheral blood samples: 40 to 45 ophthalmopathy, under 85 hyperthyroidism and around 17 progressor patients. After blood sampling, hyperthyroidism patients were treated with methimazole at a starting dose of 30 mg daily, and ophthalmopathy patients were treated with high-dose intravenous methylprednisolone. TCR V-J signatures able to tell the groups apart were searched for in a discovery cohort of about a hundred patients, of whom over 40 had Graves' ophthalmopathy and more than 55 had stable Graves' hyperthyroidism. The approximately 90 discovery patients were randomly split 7:3 into training and test sets. The paper as a whole reports these results and caveats: In cross-validation, a model built on a 13 V-J signature told ophthalmopathy apart from stable hyperthyroidism with less than 90% sensitivity and roughly 82% specificity, and in testing the same model reached 80%/75%. Most expanded thyroid clonotypes (frequency above 0.001) were also detected in blood, a finding suggesting that blood repertoires may reflect thyroid immune responses. No statistical method was used to fix the sample size in advance, and group allocation was not hidden from the investigators. During validation, the model predicted progression to ophthalmopathy a median of about 5.9 months ahead of onset, with around 71% sensitivity and about 72% specificity.

The clonotype was recovered from a man aged 45 to 65 with Graves' ophthalmopathy. Sequenced: blood.

The DNA is as follows: TGCAGCGTCACCGGGACTAGCGACTATCACTCCTACGAGCAGTACTTC. This codes for CSVTGTSDYHSYEQYF. Recombination linked TRBV29-1 to TRBJ2-7, with TRBD2 matching 10 junction bases. Unmatched junction bases come to 11, with V trimmed by 6 bases and J by 0 bases. The CDR3 has 16 amino acids, counting the end cysteine and phenylalanine. Just the 48-base CDR3 DNA is kept, in frame starting at base 1. For CDR1 and CDR2, the germline V gene lists SQVTM and ANQGSEA.